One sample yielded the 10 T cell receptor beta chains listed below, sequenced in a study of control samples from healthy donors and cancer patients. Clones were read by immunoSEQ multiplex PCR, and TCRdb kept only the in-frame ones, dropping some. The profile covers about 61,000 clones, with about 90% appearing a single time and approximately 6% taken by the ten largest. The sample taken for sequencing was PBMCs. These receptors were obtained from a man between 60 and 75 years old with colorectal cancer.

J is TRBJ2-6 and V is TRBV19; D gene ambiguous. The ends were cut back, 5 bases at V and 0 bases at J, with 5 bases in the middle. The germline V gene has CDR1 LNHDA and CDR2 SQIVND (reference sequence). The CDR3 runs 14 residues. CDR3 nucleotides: TGTGCCAGTAGTTCTCACTCTGGGGCCAACGTCCTGACTTTC. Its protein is CASSSHSGANVLTF.

The CDR3 reads CASSLVGQSTYEQYF. The CDR3 DNA sequence: TGTGCCAGCAGTCTCGTCGGACAGAGTACCTACGAGCAGTACTTC. The V call is TRBV7-9, the J call TRBJ2-7, with D possibly being TRBD1 (6 bases). The germline gives CDR1 SEHNR, CDR2 FQNEAQ (reference sequence). CDR3 length: 15 amino acids. Trimming removed 6 bases from V and 2 bases from J, with 17 bases in between.

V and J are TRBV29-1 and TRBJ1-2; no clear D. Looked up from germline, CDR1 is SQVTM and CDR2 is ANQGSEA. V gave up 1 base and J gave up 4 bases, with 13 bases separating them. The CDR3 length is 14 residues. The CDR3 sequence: CSVEGAPGTYGYTF. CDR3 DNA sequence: TGCAGCGTTGAAGGGGCCCCAGGAACCTATGGCTACACCTTC.

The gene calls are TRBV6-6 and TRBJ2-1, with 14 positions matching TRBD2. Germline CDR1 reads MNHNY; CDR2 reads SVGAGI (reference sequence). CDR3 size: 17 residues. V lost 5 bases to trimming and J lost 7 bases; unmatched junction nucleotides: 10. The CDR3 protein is CASSPRLAGGPGNEQFF. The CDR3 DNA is TGTGCCAGCAGTCCCCGACTAGCGGGGGGGCCGGGAAATGAGCAGTTCTTC.

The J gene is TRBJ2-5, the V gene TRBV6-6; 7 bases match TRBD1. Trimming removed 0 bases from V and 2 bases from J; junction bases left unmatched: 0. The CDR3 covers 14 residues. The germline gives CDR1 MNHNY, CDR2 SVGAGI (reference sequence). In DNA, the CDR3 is TGTGCCAGCAGTTACTCGGGACAGCAAGAGACCCAGTACTTC. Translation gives CASSYSGQQETQYF.

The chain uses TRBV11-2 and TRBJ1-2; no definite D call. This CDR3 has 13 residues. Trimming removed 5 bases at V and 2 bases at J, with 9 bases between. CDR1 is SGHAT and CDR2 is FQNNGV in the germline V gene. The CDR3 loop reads CASSRTRNYGYTF. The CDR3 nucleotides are TGTGCCAGCAGCCGGACTAGAAACTATGGCTACACCTTC.

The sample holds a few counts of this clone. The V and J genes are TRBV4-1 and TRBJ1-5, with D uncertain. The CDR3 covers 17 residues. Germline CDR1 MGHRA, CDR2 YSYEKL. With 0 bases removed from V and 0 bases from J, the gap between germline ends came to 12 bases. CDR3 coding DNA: TGCGCCAGCAGCCAAGACCCAGGTCGATATAGCAATCAGCCCCAGCATTTT. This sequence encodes CASSQDPGRYSNQPQHF.

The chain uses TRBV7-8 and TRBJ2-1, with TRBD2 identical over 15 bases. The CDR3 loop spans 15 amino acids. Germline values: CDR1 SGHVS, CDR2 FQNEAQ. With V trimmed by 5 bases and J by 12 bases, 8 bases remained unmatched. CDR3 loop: CASSLGTSGGTGQFF. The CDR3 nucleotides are TGTGCCAGCAGCCTTGGGACTAGCGGGGGGACAGGGCAGTTCTTC.

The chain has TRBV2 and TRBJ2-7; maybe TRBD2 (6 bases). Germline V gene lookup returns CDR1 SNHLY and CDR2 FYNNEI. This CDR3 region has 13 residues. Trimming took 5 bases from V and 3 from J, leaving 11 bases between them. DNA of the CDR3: TGTGCCAGCAGTATGGGGACTCTCTACGAGCAGTACTTC. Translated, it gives CASSMGTLYEQYF. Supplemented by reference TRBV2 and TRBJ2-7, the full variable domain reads EPEVTQTPSHQVTQMGQEVILRCVPISNHLYFYWYRQILGQKVEFLVSFYNNEISEKSEIFDDQFSVERPDGSNFTLKIRSTKLEDSAMYFCASSMGTLYEQYFGPGTRLTVT.

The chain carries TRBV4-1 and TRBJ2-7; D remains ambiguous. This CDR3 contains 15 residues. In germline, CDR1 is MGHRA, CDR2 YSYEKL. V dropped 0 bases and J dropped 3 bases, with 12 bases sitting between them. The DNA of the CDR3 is TGCGCCAGCAGCCAAGAACGGCGTACGTTCTACGAGCAGTACTTC. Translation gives CASSQERRTFYEQYF.